One TCR beta chain is described in this entry. Its antigen is undetermined. The germline CDR1 and CDR2 sequences are GTSNPN and SVGIG (reference sequence). Trimming took 5 bases from V and 5 from J, leaving 15 bases between them. This CDR3 contains 13 residues. This entry comes from a study of OX40 agonist ivuxolimab in advanced cancers. No patient had autoimmune disease or received systemic immunosuppression. Sampling times: baseline, cycle 4 day 1, cycle 7 day 1. The study, taken as a whole, reports: Those patients achieving a partial response at 0.1-3.0 mg/kg showed among the lowest clonal expansion. On average, a greater number of expanded clones characterised CD8+ T cells relative to CD4+.

Clones were read by immunoSEQ multiplex PCR, and TCRdb kept only the in-frame ones, dropping some. Among some 86,000 clones listed, more than 90% were seen once. The sequence was collected from an adult with an advanced solid tumor such as melanoma, head and neck, liver or kidney cancer. This sample comprised CD4+ or CD8+ T cells sorted from blood, obtained in a trial of the OX40 agonist ivuxolimab. The V gene is TRBV30, the J gene TRBJ1-2; no firm D call. The CDR3 DNA is TGTGCCTGGTATTACCCCGGCCGATATGGCTACACCTTC. As protein: CAWYYPGRYGYTF. Full variable domain (remainder filled in from reference TRBV30 and TRBJ1-2): SQTIHQWPATLVQPVGSPLSLECTVEGTSNPNLYWYRQAAGRGLQLLFYSVGIGQISSEVPQNLSASRPQDRQFILSSKKLLLSDSGFYLCAWYYPGRYGYTFGSGTRLTVV.